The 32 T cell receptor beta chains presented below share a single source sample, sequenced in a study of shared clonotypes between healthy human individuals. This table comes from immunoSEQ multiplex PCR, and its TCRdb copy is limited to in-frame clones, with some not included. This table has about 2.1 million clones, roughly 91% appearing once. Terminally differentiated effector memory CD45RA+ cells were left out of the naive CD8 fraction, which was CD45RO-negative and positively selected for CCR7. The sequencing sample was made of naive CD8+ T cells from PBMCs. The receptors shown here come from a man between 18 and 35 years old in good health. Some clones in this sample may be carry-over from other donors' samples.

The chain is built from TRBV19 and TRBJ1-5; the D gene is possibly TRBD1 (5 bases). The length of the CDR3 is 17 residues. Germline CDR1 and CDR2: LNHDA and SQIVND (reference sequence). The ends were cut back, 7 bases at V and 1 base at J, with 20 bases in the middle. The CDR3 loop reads CASTLVGGRKSNQPQHF. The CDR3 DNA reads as TGTGCCAGTACACTTGTGGGGGGGAGGAAGAGCAATCAGCCCCAGCATTTT.

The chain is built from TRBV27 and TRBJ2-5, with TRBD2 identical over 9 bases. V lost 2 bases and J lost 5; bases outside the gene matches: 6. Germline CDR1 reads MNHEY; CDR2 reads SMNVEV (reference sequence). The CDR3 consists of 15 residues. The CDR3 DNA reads TGTGCCAGCAGTTTAGTTGCGGGAGGGCCGGAGACCCAGTACTTC. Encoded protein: CASSLVAGGPETQYF.

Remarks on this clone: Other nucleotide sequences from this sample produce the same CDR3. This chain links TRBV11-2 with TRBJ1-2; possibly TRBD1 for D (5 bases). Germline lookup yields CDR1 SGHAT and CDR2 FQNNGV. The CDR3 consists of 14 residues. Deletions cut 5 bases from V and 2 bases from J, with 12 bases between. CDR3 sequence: CASSPGTGNYGYTF. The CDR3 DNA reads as TGTGCCAGCAGCCCGGGGACTGGGAACTATGGCTACACCTTC.

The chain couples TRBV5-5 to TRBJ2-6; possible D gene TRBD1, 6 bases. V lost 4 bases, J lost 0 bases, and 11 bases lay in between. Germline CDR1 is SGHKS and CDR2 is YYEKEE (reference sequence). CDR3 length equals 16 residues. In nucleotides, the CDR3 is TGTGCCAGCAGCCGGACAGTCGGCTCTGGGGCCAACGTCCTGACTTTC. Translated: CASSRTVGSGANVLTF.

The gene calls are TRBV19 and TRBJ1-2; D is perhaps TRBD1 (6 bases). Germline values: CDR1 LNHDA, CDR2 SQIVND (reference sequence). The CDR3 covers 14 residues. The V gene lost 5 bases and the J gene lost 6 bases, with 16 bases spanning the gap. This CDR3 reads CASSPPGASHGYTF. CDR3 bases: TGTGCCAGTAGTCCCCCAGGGGCCTCCCATGGCTACACCTTC.

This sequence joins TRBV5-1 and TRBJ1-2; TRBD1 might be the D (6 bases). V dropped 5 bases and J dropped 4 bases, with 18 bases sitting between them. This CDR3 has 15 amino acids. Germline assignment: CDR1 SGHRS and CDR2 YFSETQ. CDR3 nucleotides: TGCGCCAGCAGAGATTTGACAGGTCACATCTATGGCTACACCTTC. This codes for CASRDLTGHIYGYTF.

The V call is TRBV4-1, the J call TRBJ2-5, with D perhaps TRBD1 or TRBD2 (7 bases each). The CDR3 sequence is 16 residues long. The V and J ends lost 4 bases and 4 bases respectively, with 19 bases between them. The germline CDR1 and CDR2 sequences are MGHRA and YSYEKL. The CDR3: CASSLDRATSRETQYF. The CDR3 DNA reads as TGCGCCAGCAGCCTTGACAGGGCGACTAGCCGAGAGACCCAGTACTTC.

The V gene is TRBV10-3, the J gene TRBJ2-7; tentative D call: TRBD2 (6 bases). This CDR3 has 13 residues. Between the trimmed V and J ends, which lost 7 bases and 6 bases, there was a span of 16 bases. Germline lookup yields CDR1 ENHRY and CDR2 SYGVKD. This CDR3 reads CAIMGGMASEQYF. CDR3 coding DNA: TGTGCCATCATGGGCGGGATGGCCTCCGAGCAGTACTTC.

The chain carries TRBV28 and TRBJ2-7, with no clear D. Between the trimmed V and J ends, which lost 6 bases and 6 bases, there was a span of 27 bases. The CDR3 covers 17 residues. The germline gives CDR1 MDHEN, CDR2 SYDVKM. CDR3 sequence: CASRTSFTRFPPGEQYF. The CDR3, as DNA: TGTGCCAGCAGAACCTCCTTTACCCGTTTCCCCCCCGGCGAGCAGTACTTC. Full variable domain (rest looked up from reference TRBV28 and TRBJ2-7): DVKVTQSSRYLVKRTGEKVFLECVQDMDHENMFWYRQDPGLGLRLIYFSYDVKMKEKGDIPEGYSVSREKKERFSLILESASTNQTSMYLCASRTSFTRFPPGEQYFGPGTRLTVT.

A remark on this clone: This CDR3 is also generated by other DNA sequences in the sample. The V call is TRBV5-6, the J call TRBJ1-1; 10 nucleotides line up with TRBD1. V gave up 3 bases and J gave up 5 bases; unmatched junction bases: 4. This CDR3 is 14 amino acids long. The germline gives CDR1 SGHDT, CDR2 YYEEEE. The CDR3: CASSSPGQGTEAFF. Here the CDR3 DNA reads TGTGCCAGCAGCTCCCCGGGACAGGGGACTGAAGCTTTCTTT.

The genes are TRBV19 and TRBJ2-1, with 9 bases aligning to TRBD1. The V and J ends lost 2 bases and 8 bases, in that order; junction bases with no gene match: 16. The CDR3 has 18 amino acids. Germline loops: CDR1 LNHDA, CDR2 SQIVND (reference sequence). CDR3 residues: CASSIKSPGQGSVDEQFF. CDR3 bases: TGTGCCAGTAGTATAAAATCCCCGGGACAGGGCTCTGTGGATGAGCAGTTCTTC.

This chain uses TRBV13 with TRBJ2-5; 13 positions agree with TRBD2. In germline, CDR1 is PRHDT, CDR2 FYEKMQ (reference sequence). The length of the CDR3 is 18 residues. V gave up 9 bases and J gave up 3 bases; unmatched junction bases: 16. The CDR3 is CASRSWTSGSGAKETQYF. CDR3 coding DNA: TGTGCCAGTAGATCCTGGACTAGCGGGAGTGGGGCAAAAGAGACCCAGTACTTC.

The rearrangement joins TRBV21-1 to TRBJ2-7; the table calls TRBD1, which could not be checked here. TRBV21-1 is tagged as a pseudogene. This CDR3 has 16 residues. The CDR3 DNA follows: TGTGCCAGCAGCAAAAGGCGACAGGGAATCTTCAACGAGCAGTACTTC. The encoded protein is CASSKRRQGIFNEQYF.

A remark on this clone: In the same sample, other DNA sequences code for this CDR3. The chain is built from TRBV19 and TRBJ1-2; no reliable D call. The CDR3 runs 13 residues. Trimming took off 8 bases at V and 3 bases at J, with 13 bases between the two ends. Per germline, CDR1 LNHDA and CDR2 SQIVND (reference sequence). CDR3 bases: TGTGCCAGTCTTAAGGCGCCCTACTATGGCTACACCTTC. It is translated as CASLKAPYYGYTF.

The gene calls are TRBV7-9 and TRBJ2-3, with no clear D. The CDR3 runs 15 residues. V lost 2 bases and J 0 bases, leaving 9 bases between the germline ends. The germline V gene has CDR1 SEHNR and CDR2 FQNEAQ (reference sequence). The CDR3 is CASSLSRSSTDTQYF. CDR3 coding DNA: TGTGCCAGCAGCTTAAGCCGTTCGAGCACAGATACGCAGTATTTT.

Here the CDR3 reads CASSLLGAEDEQYF. The CDR3 region has the DNA TGTGCCAGCAGCTTGCTAGGGGCGGAAGACGAGCAGTACTTC. This chain joins TRBV5-4 and TRBJ2-7, with a weak D call TRBD1 (5 bases). Trimming pared 1 base from V and 5 bases from J, leaving 13 bases between. CDR3 length: 14 amino acids. Germline CDR1 is SGHNT and CDR2 is YYREEE (reference sequence).

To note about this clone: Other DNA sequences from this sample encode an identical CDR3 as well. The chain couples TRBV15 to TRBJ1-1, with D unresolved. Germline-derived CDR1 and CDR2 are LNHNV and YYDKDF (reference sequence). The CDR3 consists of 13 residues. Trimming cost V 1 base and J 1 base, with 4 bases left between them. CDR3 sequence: CATSRAENTEAFF. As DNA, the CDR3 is TGTGCCACCAGCAGAGCAGAGAACACTGAAGCTTTCTTT.

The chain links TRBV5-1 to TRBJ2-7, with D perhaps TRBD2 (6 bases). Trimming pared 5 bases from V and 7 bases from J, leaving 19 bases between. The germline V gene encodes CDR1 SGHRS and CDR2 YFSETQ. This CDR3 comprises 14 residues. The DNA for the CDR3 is TGCGCCAGCAGGAGCGGGTTTTCAGTAGGAGAGCAGTACTTC. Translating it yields CASRSGFSVGEQYF.

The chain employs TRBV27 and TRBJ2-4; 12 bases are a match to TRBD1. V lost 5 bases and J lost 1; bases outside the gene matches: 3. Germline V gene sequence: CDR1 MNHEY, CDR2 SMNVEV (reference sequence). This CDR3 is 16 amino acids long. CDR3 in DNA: TGTGCCAGCAGTCAAGGGACAGGGGGCGCCAAAAACATTCAGTACTTC. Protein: CASSQGTGGAKNIQYF.

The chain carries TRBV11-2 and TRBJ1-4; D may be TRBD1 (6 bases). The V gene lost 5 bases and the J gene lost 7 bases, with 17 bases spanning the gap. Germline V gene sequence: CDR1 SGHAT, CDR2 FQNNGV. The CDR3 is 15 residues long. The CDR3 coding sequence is TGTGCCAGCAGCAACCGACAGGCCCCTTTTGAAAAACTGTTTTTT. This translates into CASSNRQAPFEKLFF.

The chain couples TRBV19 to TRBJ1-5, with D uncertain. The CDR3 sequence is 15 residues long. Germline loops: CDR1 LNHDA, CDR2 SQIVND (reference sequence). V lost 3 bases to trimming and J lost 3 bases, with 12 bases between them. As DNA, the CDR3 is TGTGCCAGTAGTATGCTCCGGGCGTCCAATCAGCCCCAGCATTTT. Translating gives CASSMLRASNQPQHF.

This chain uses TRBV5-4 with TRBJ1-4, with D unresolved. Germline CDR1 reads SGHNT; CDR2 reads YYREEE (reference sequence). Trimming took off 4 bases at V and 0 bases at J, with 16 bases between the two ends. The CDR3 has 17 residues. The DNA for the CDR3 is TGTGCCAGCAGCCCAAAACCTCTTGTCGCAACTAATGAAAAACTGTTTTTT. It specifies CASSPKPLVATNEKLFF.

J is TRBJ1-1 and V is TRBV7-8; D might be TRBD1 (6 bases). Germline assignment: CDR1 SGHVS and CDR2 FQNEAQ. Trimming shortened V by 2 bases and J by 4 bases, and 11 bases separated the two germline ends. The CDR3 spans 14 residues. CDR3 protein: CASSLWGPRTEAFF. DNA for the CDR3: TGTGCCAGCAGCTTATGGGGGCCACGCACTGAAGCTTTCTTT. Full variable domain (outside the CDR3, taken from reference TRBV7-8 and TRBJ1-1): GAGVSQSPRYKVAKRGQDVALRCDPISGHVSLFWYQQALGQGPEFLTYFQNEAQLDKSGLPSDRFFAERPEGSVSTLKIQRTQQEDSAVYLCASSLWGPRTEAFFGQGTRLTVV.

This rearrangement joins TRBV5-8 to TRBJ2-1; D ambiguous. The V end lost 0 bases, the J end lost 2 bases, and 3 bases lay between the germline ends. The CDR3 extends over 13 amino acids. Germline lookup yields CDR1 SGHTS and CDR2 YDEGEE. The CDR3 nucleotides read TGTGCCAGCAGCTTGGGTACCTACAATGAGCAGTTCTTC. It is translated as CASSLGTYNEQFF.

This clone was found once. The CDR3 loop is CASSLFSAGGNTGELFF. The CDR3 DNA is TGCGCCAGCAGCTTGTTTTCCGCGGGAGGGAACACCGGGGAGCTGTTTTTT. The rearrangement uses TRBV5-1 and TRBJ2-2; 8 nucleotides agree with TRBD2. V was clipped by 1 base and J by 1 base; unmatched bases: 6. The CDR3 is made up of 17 amino acids. Per the germline V gene, CDR1 is SGHRS and CDR2 is YFSETQ. The full variable domain, its missing parts supplied by reference TRBV5-1 and TRBJ2-2, is KAGVTQTPRYLIKTRGQQVTLSCSPISGHRSVSWYQQTPGQGLQFLFEYFSETQRNKGNFPGRFSGRQFSNSRSEMNVSTLELGDSALYLCASSLFSAGGNTGELFFGEGSRLTVL.

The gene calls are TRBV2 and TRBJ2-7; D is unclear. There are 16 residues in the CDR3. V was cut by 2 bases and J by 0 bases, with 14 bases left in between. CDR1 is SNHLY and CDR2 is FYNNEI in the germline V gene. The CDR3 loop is CASSEWRVGSSYEQYF. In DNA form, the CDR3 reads TGTGCCAGCAGTGAATGGCGCGTAGGAAGCTCCTACGAGCAGTACTTC.

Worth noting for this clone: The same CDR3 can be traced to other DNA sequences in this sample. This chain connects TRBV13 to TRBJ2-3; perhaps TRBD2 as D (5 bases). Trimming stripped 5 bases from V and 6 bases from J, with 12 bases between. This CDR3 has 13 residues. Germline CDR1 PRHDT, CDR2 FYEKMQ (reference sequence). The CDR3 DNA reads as TGTGCCAGCAGCCCCCGGGAAGCGGATACGCAGTATTTT. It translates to CASSPREADTQYF.

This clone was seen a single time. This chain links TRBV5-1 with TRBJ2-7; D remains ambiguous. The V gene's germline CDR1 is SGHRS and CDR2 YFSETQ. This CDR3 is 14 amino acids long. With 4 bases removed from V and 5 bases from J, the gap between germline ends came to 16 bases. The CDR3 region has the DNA TGCGCCAGCAGCCTGGGGTTAGACCAGGACGAGCAGTACTTC. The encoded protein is CASSLGLDQDEQYF.

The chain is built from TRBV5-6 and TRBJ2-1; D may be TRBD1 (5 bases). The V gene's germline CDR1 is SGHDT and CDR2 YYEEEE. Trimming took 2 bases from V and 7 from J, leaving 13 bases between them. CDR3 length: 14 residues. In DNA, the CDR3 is TGTGCCAGCAGCTTCTGGGGCCCTTATAATGAGCAGTTCTTC. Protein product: CASSFWGPYNEQFF.

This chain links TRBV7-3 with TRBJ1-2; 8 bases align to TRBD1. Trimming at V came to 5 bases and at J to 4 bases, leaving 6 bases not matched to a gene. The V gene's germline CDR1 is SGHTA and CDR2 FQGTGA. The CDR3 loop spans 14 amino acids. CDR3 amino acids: CASSPNRGGYGYTF. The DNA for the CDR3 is TGTGCCAGCAGCCCTAACAGGGGGGGCTATGGCTACACCTTC.

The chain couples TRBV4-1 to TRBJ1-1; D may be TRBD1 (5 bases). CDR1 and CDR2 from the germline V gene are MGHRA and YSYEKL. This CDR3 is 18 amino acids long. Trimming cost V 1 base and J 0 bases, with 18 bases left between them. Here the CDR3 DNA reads TGCGCCAGCAGCCAAGGAGGTTTATTGCGCAGGGTGAACACTGAAGCTTTCTTT. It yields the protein CASSQGGLLRRVNTEAFF.

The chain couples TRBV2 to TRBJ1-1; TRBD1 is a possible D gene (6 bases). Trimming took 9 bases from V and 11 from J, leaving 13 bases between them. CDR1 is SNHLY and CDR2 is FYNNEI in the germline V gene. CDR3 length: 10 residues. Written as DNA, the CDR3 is TGTGCCAGGAAGGGGGTCGAGGCTTTCTTT. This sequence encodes CARKGVEAFF.